The following is a T cell receptor (beta chain) sequence with its context. Its cognate antigen is unknown. This specimen comes from a study of shared clonotypes between healthy human individuals. Study-wide results and limits: Compared with clonotypes that all four donors shared, non-shared clonotypes had lower generation probabilities.

Splitting the CD4+ cells yielded a CD45RA+ naive subset and a CD45RA-negative memory subset. Data came from immunoSEQ multiplex PCR; TCRdb stores just in-frame clones and leaves some out. The repertoire consists of 950,000 to 1,200,000 clones, with approximately 80% occurring once and the leading ten covering roughly 0.9%. This clonotype originated in a man in his late teens or twenties in good health. Some clones in this sample may be carry-over from other donors' samples. The source material was memory CD4+ T cells from PBMCs. Subset of the sample: CD45RA-negative fraction.

The CDR3: CASTPGLGAYEQYF. DNA of the CDR3: TGTGCCAGCACCCCCGGCCTGGGGGCGTACGAGCAGTACTTC. V usage is TRBV9 and J usage is TRBJ2-7, with a tentative D call TRBD1 (6 bases). CDR3 length: 14 residues. The V gene's germline CDR1 is SGDLS and CDR2 YYNGEE. The ends were cut back, 6 bases at V and 4 bases at J, with 17 bases in the middle.